Below are 2 T cell receptor beta chains sequenced from a single sample in a study of T-cell reconstitution after alpha-beta-depleted transplantation in children. Preparation of the TCRbeta library was carried out with unique molecular identifiers. From the PCR reads, TCRdb called clonotypes with MiXCR, one entry per CDR3 protein. In the table there are more than 500,000 distinct CDR3 sequences, roughly 11% of which are singletons. The starting material was PBMCs, mostly from graft donor cells, obtained 180 days after TCRalphabeta/CD19-depleted stem cell transplant. These receptors came from a female patient aged 2-9 years who had a stem cell transplant for aplastic anemia, so the T cells may come from the graft donor.

The chain joins TRBV7-2 to TRBJ1-2; no clear D. Between the trimmed V and J ends, which lost 3 bases and 2 bases, there was a span of 13 bases. This CDR3 has 15 amino acids. Germline CDR1 is SGHTA and CDR2 is FQGNSA. The CDR3 loop is CASSLRGRVNYGYTF. For the CDR3, the DNA is TGTGCCAGCAGCTTGCGGGGTAGGGTCAACTATGGCTACACCTTC.

The V and J genes are TRBV20-1 and TRBJ2-7; no reliable D call. The V gene's germline CDR1 is DFQATT and CDR2 SNEGSKA (reference sequence). Trimming shortened V by 0 bases and J by 5 bases, and 14 bases separated the two germline ends. The CDR3 length is 14 residues. The CDR3 protein is CSARDRRSPNEQYV. The CDR3 DNA follows: TGCAGTGCTAGAGATCGCCGCTCTCCTAACGAGCAGTACGTC.